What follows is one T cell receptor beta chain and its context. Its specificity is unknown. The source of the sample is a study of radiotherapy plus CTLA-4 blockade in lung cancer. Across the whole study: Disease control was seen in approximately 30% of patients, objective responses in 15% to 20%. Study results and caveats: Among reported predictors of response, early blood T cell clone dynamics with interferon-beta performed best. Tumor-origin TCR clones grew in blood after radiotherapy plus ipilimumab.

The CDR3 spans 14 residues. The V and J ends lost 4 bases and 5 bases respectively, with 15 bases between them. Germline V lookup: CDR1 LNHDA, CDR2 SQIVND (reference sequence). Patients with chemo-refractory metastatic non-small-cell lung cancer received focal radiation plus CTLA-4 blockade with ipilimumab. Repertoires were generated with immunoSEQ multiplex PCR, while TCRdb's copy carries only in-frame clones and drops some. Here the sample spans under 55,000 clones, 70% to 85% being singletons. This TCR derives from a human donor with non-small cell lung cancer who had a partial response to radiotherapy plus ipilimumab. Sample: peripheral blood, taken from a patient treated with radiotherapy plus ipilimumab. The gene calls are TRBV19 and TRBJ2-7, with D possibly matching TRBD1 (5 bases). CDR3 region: CASSRASTDNEQYF. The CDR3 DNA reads TGTGCCAGTAGTAGGGCCTCGACAGACAACGAGCAGTACTTC.